Sequencing of this TCR beta chain was carried out in a study of vaccination effects on CD4 cells after COVID-19. Whole-study context: About 2 million PBMC were seeded per well and grown in the presence of about 9.6 IU/ml IL-2 and about 10 ug/ml peptides. Study-wide points: Marked clonal contraction of both clone types appeared late after vaccination.

Sequencing used immunoSEQ multiplex PCR; TCRdb keeps in-frame clones, though not all of them. The sample lists tens of thousands of clones, 70% to 80% occurring once. This CDR3 contains 13 residues. V was pared by 2 bases and J by 3 bases, with 5 bases between. When less than 12 days of culture had elapsed, CD4+ T cells were isolated. Each person got two doses of an mRNA SARS-CoV-2 vaccine, BNT162b2 or mRNA-1273. Nucleocapsid antibodies were negative in the vaccine recipients, who had never had SARS-CoV-2 infection. As for this clone: Its antigen remains unknown.

The source of this sequence is a human donor who received a COVID-19 vaccine. The sequenced sample was CD4+ T cells from PBMCs cultured without peptide, obtained after COVID-19 vaccination. The gene calls are TRBV12-3 or TRBV12-4 and TRBJ2-1, with unresolved D. The CDR3 reads CASSLSGYNEQFF. As DNA, the CDR3 is TGTGCCAGCAGTTTATCCGGCTACAATGAGCAGTTCTTC.